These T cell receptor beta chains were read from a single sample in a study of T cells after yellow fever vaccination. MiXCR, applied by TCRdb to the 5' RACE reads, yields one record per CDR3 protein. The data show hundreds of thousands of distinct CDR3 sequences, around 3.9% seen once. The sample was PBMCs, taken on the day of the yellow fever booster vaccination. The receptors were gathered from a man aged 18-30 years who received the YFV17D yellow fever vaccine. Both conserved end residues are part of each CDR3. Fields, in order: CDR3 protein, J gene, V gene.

CASRTPGQPNEQFF | TRBJ2-1 | TRBV6-2/TRBV6-3
CASSLARGSNNSPLHF | TRBJ1-6 | TRBV7-8
CASSQEVWGRGIPEAFF | TRBJ1-1 | TRBV14
CASTWEGLQGLFF | TRBJ1-4 | TRBV10-2
CASSYSTRAEQFF | TRBJ2-1 | TRBV6-5
CASSKVGGGGTTDTQYF | TRBJ2-3 | TRBV21-1
CASSMERGGRYNEQFF | TRBJ2-1 | TRBV19
CASSAPTSGGTDTQYF | TRBJ2-3 | TRBV9
CASSFGRVAETQYF | TRBJ2-5 | TRBV12-3/TRBV12-4
CASRRQVPQSPLHF | TRBJ1-6 | TRBV6-6
CASSRLAGEIDTQYF | TRBJ2-3 | TRBV6-5
CASSRRGTGGDYGYTF | TRBJ1-2 | TRBV5-1
CASSHRGTLYEQYF | TRBJ2-7 | TRBV4-2
CSARDKGLAGVGGETQYF | TRBJ2-5 | TRBV20-1
CATSTGEAFF | TRBJ1-1 | TRBV24-1
CSVGGTGNPEAFF | TRBJ1-1 | TRBV29-1
CSARTGDQPQHF | TRBJ1-5 | TRBV20-1
CASSFGGSQPQHF | TRBJ1-5 | TRBV7-3
CASSKGLAGGHLQETQYF | TRBJ2-5 | TRBV5-1
CASSLHGTLPQETQYF | TRBJ2-5 | TRBV7-3
CASSLGGTGVPDTQYF | TRBJ2-3 | TRBV11-2
CASIPPKNTEAFF | TRBJ1-1 | TRBV19
CASLAGGYNEQFF | TRBJ2-1 | TRBV6-2/TRBV6-3
CASSLRQGGFTYEQYF | TRBJ2-7 | TRBV6-5
CASSLWGRAGGYQETQYF | TRBJ2-5 | TRBV7-2
CSASGFDRGRTEAFF | TRBJ1-1 | TRBV20-1
CASSFSDSPAFF | TRBJ1-1 | TRBV5-1
CAWNPQSVEQFF | TRBJ2-1 | TRBV30
CSAPPRGPDGYGYTF | TRBJ1-2 | TRBV20-1
CASSSDRRAGETQYF | TRBJ2-5 | TRBV27
CSAMGRSNTEAFF | TRBJ1-1 | TRBV20-1
CASSGGAGAFSGELFF | TRBJ2-2 | TRBV2
CASSPDSRNTGELFF | TRBJ2-2 | TRBV5-6
CAISDMAGEQFF | TRBJ2-1 | TRBV10-3
CASSLGQIMNTEAFF | TRBJ1-1 | TRBV5-1
CASSLDNEGDIQYF | TRBJ2-4 | TRBV5-4
CASSPDQLYEQYF | TRBJ2-7 | TRBV18
CASSLGWAGGSYEQYF | TRBJ2-7 | TRBV7-2
CASSLVMGAEEAFF | TRBJ1-1 | TRBV7-2
CSALRGDRATDTQYF | TRBJ2-3 | TRBV20-1
CASSLGILYEQFF | TRBJ2-1 | TRBV11-2
CSATKSESTTDTQYF | TRBJ2-3 | TRBV20-1
CASSLEGGPLTIQYF | TRBJ2-4 | TRBV7-9
CASSLAIAFDQETQYF | TRBJ2-5 | TRBV5-1
CASSRQRGDNEQYF | TRBJ2-7 | TRBV4-1
CASRRRRPAGANVLTF | TRBJ2-6 | TRBV6-5
CASSLLPTGPYGYTF | TRBJ1-2 | TRBV4-1
CASRPPAGTYTDTQYF | TRBJ2-3 | TRBV12-3/TRBV12-4
CASSLAARSTDTQYF | TRBJ2-3 | TRBV18
CASSQEGAPYNEQFF | TRBJ2-1 | TRBV4-2
CASSQTQGFQPQHF | TRBJ1-5 | TRBV5-6